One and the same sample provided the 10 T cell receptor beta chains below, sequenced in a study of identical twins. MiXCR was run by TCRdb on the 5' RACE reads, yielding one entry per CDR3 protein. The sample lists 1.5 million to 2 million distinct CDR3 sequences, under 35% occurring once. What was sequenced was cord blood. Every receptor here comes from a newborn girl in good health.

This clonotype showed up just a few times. The CDR3 is CASSLAYTGSYEQYF. The CDR3 bases are TGTGCCAGCAGTCTAGCCTACACAGGGTCCTACGAGCAGTACTTC. The chain is built from TRBV27 and TRBJ2-7; maybe TRBD1 (6 bases). The V gene lost 5 bases and the J gene lost 1 base, with 15 bases spanning the gap. In germline, CDR1 is MNHEY, CDR2 SMNVEV (reference sequence). CDR3 length equals 15 residues.

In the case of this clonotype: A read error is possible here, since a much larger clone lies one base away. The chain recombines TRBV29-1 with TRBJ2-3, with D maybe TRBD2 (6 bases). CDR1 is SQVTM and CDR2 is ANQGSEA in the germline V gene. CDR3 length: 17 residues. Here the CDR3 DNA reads TGCGGCGTTCCGGGACTTGTCCAATATGATACTACAGATACGCAGTATTTT. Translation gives CGVPGLVQYDTTDTQYF.

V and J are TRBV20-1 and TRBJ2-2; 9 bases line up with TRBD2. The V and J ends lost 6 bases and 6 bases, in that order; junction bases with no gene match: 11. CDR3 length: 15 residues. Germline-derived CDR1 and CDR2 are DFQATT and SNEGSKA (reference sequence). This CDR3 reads CSAGYSGSIPGELFF. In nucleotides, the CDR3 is TGCAGTGCCGGCTATAGCGGGAGCATCCCCGGGGAGCTGTTTTTT.

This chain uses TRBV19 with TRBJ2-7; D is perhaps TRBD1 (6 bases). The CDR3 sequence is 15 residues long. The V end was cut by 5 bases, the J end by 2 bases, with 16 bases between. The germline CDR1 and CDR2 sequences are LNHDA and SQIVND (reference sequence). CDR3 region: CASSLDPGQTYEQYF. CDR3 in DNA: TGTGCCAGTAGTCTCGATCCGGGACAAACCTACGAGCAGTACTTC.

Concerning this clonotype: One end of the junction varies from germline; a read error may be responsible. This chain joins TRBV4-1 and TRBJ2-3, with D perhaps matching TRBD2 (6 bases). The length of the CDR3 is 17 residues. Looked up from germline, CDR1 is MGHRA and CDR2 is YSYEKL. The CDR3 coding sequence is TGCGCCAGCAACCAAGAACCTGCGGGACTCAGCACAGATACGCAGTATTTT. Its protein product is CASNQEPAGLSTDTQYF.

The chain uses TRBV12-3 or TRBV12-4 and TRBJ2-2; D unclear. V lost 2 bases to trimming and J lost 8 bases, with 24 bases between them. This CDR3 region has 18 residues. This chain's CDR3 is CASSLKRMATPYTGELFF. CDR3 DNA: TGTGCCAGCAGTTTAAAAAGGATGGCTACCCCTTATACGGGGGAGCTGTTTTTT.

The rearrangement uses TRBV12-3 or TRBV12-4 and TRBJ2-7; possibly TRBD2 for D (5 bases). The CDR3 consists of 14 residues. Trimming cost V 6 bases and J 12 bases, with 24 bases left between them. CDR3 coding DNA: TGTGCCAGCAGCCAGCGGTCGCTACAAGAGACCCGGTACTTC. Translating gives CASSQRSLQETRYF.

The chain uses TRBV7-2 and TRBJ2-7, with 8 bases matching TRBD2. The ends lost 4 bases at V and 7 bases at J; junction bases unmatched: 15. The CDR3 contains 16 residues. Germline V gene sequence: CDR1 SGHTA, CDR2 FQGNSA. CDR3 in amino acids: CASSSYSGASYNEQYF. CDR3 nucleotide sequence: TGTGCCAGCAGCTCGTATAGCGGGGCCTCCTACAATGAGCAGTACTTC.

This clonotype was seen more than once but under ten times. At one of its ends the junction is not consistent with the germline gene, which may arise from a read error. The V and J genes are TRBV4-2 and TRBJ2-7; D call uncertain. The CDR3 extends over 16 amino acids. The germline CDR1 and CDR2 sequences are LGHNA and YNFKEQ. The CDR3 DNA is TGTGCCGGCAGCCAACGCCGACACACGAGCTCCTACGAGCAGTACTTC. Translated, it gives CAGSQRRHTSSYEQYF.

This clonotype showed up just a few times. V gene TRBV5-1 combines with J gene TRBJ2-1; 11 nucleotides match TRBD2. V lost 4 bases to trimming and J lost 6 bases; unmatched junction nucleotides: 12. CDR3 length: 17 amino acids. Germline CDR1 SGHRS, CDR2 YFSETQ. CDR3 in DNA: TGCGCCAGCAGCCTTCCATCTAGCGGGAGGTCACTCAATGAGCAGTTCTTC. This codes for CASSLPSSGRSLNEQFF. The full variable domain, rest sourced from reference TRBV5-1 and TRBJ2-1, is KAGVTQTPRYLIKTRGQQVTLSCSPISGHRSVSWYQQTPGQGLQFLFEYFSETQRNKGNFPGRFSGRQFSNSRSEMNVSTLELGDSALYLCASSLPSSGRSLNEQFFGPGTRLTVL.